The 25 T cell receptor beta chains given below trace back to one sample, sequenced in a study of cytomegalovirus exposure and HLA in healthy donors. A multiplex PCR was run with 60 Vbeta primers and 13 Jbeta primers. The protocol was immunoSEQ multiplex PCR, while the TCRdb copy is restricted to in-frame clones and leaves out a portion. Among 150,000 to 200,000 clones, about 85% were seen once, and the ten largest hold around 2.5%. The specimen was PBMCs. These receptors were obtained from a man aged 25-45 years in good health and CMV-seropositive.

J is TRBJ2-5 and V is TRBV7-2, with 10 bases matching TRBD1. The V gene's germline CDR1 is SGHTA and CDR2 FQGNSA. After removal of 6 bases from V and 5 bases from J, the junction contained 6 bases not matched to a gene. This CDR3 has 14 amino acids. CDR3 protein: CASSRDRGRETQYF. As DNA, the CDR3 is TGTGCCAGCAGTCGGGACAGGGGTAGGGAGACCCAGTACTTC.

This chain connects TRBV5-4 to TRBJ1-3; D is possibly TRBD1 (6 bases). V lost 4 bases to trimming and J lost 5 bases, with 19 bases between them. Germline CDR1 reads SGHNT; CDR2 reads YYREEE (reference sequence). CDR3 size: 16 residues. The CDR3 nucleotides are TGTGCCAGCAGCCTACGACAGGCCCAGGCTCGAAACACCATATATTTT. Translation gives CASSLRQAQARNTIYF.

The chain has TRBV27 and TRBJ2-1; 10 bases match TRBD2. Germline V gives CDR1 MNHEY, CDR2 SMNVEV (reference sequence). V shed 3 bases, J shed 3 bases, and the junction held 8 bases outside the gene matches. The CDR3 sequence is 17 residues long. The CDR3, as DNA: TGTGCCAGCAGTTTTCTTATGCCTAGCGGGGGCTACAATGAGCAGTTCTTC. It is translated as CASSFLMPSGGYNEQFF.

This clone was counted a single time. J is TRBJ1-1 and V is TRBV9; perhaps TRBD1 as D (6 bases). Germline CDR1 reads SGDLS; CDR2 reads YYNGEE. The CDR3 loop spans 13 amino acids. The V and J ends lost 1 base and 5 bases respectively, with 9 bases between them. CDR3 sequence reads: CASSVHRETEAFF. CDR3 sequence (DNA): TGTGCCAGCAGCGTACACAGGGAGACTGAAGCTTTCTTT.

The rearrangement joins TRBV5-1 to TRBJ2-5; D might be TRBD2 (7 bases). The CDR3 length is 14 residues. Looked up from germline, CDR1 is SGHRS and CDR2 is YFSETQ. The V end lost 4 bases, the J end lost 2 bases, and 12 bases lay between the germline ends. CDR3 nucleotides: TGCGCCAGCAGCCCCGGGGGGCCTCAAGAGACCCAGTACTTC. Its translation: CASSPGGPQETQYF. The variable domain in full, with the rest retrieved from reference TRBV5-1 and TRBJ2-5, is KAGVTQTPRYLIKTRGQQVTLSCSPISGHRSVSWYQQTPGQGLQFLFEYFSETQRNKGNFPGRFSGRQFSNSRSEMNVSTLELGDSALYLCASSPGGPQETQYFGPGTRLLVL.

The V gene is TRBV7-9, the J gene TRBJ1-3; D is unclear. V shed 3 bases and J shed 6 bases, with 12 bases lying between them. CDR1 SEHNR and CDR2 FQNEAQ come from the germline V gene (reference sequence). The CDR3 has 14 amino acids. The CDR3 DNA reads TGTGCCAGCAGCTTGCTGCGGTCGGAAAACACCATATATTTT. Encoded protein: CASSLLRSENTIYF.

J is TRBJ2-1 and V is TRBV29-1; 10 bases map to TRBD2. J was trimmed by 3 bases and V by 4 bases; bases with no gene match: 3. In germline, CDR1 is SQVTM, CDR2 ANQGSEA. The CDR3 consists of 14 residues. DNA for the CDR3: TGCAGCGTTGGGCCTAGCGGGAGCTACAATGAGCAGTTCTTC. Translated: CSVGPSGSYNEQFF.

The rearrangement joins TRBV25-1 to TRBJ2-1, with D uncertain. Germline CDR1 reads MGHDK; CDR2 reads SYGVNS. The CDR3 contains 11 residues. Trimming removed 4 bases from V and 9 bases from J, with 7 bases in between. This CDR3 reads CASSGSGEQFF. DNA for the CDR3: TGTGCCAGCAGTGGTTCGGGTGAGCAGTTCTTC.

The chain employs TRBV7-6 and TRBJ1-3, with 8 bases fitting TRBD1. Germline CDR1 and CDR2: SGHVS and FNYEAQ. V shed 5 bases, J shed 4 bases, and the junction held 10 bases outside the gene matches. There are 16 residues in the CDR3. The CDR3 sequence is CASSRVQGVTGNTIYF. CDR3 nucleotide sequence: TGTGCCAGCAGCCGGGTACAGGGGGTGACGGGAAACACCATATATTTT.

This chain uses TRBV28 with TRBJ1-4; a weak D match, TRBD1 (6 bases). This CDR3 has 16 amino acids. Germline assignment: CDR1 MDHEN and CDR2 SYDVKM. The V end was cut by 5 bases, the J end by 0 bases, with 13 bases between. Here the CDR3 DNA reads TGTGCCAGCAGTCTGTACAGGGCGGCAACTAATGAAAAACTGTTTTTT. Translating gives CASSLYRAATNEKLFF.

The rearrangement joins TRBV7-3 to TRBJ1-6, with D perhaps TRBD1 (5 bases). Trimming shortened V by 1 base and J by 8 bases, and 12 bases separated the two germline ends. CDR1 and CDR2 (germline): SGHTA, FQGTGA. There are 15 residues in the CDR3. The CDR3 reads CASSLNGGDYSPLHF. In nucleotides, the CDR3 is TGTGCCAGCAGCTTAAACGGGGGGGACTATTCACCCCTCCACTTT. The complete variable domain, with remaining parts taken from reference TRBV7-3 and TRBJ1-6, reads GAGVSQTPSNKVTEKGKYVELRCDPISGHTALYWYRQSLGQGPEFLIYFQGTGAADDSGLPNDRFFAVRPEGSVSTLKIQRTERGDSAVYLCASSLNGGDYSPLHFGNGTRLTVT.

This sequence joins TRBV5-4 and TRBJ2-7; the match to TRBD2 covers 7 bases. Germline-derived CDR1 and CDR2 are SGHNT and YYREEE (reference sequence). V was clipped by 2 bases and J by 2 bases; unmatched bases: 1. The CDR3 has 13 amino acids. CDR3 sequence (DNA): TGTGCCAGCAGCTTTGCGGGGGCCTACGAGCAGTACTTC. This encodes CASSFAGAYEQYF.

This rearrangement joins TRBV7-3 to TRBJ1-2; 7 nucleotides line up with TRBD1. Germline CDR1 reads SGHTA; CDR2 reads FQGTGA. V dropped 1 base and J dropped 5; count of bases not matched to a gene: 4. CDR3 length equals 14 residues. The CDR3 DNA reads as TGTGCCAGCAGCTTAAGGGCAGGGGGGTATGGCTACACCTTC. Amino acid sequence: CASSLRAGGYGYTF. Full variable domain (rest looked up from reference TRBV7-3 and TRBJ1-2): GAGVSQTPSNKVTEKGKYVELRCDPISGHTALYWYRQSLGQGPEFLIYFQGTGAADDSGLPNDRFFAVRPEGSVSTLKIQRTERGDSAVYLCASSLRAGGYGYTFGSGTRLTVV.

The chain has TRBV9 and TRBJ1-2, with D possibly TRBD1 on 5 matching bases. The CDR3 is made up of 15 amino acids. The V end lost 0 bases, the J end lost 3 bases, and 12 bases lay between the germline ends. Germline V gives CDR1 SGDLS, CDR2 YYNGEE. CDR3 sequence reads: CASSVAGSQDYGYTF. DNA for the CDR3: TGTGCCAGCAGCGTAGCAGGGTCTCAGGACTATGGCTACACCTTC.

V is TRBV19 and J is TRBJ2-2, with 8 bases fitting TRBD1. With V trimmed by 8 bases and J by 7 bases, 15 bases remained unmatched. The germline CDR1 and CDR2 sequences are LNHDA and SQIVND (reference sequence). The CDR3 is made up of 16 amino acids. The CDR3 DNA is TGTGCCAGTTGCGACCGGAGACAGGGGATAGGCGGGGAGCTGTTTTTT. Its translation: CASCDRRQGIGGELFF. Looking up the rest from reference TRBV19 and TRBJ2-2 gives the full variable domain: DGGITQSPKYLFRKEGQNVTLSCEQNLNHDAMYWYRQDPGQGLRLIYYSQIVNDFQKGDIAEGYSVSREKKESFPLTVTSAQKNPTAFYLCASCDRRQGIGGELFFGEGSRLTVL.

The chain joins TRBV4-2 to TRBJ2-7; D is perhaps TRBD1 (6 bases). V was cut by 1 base and J by 4 bases, with 20 bases left in between. Looked up from germline, CDR1 is LGHNA and CDR2 is YNFKEQ. The CDR3 is 17 amino acids. As DNA, the CDR3 is TGTGCCAGCAGCCAAGCCCAGGGGCGTGGGATAGTGTACGAGCAGTACTTC. Translated: CASSQAQGRGIVYEQYF.

The chain uses TRBV2 and TRBJ2-2, with a possible D match to TRBD1 (6 bases). The CDR3 totals 14 residues. Germline assignment: CDR1 SNHLY and CDR2 FYNNEI. Trimming took off 7 bases at V and 1 base at J, with 10 bases between the two ends. The DNA for the CDR3 is TGTGCCAGCATTAGGACAGAGAACACCGGGGAGCTGTTTTTT. It translates to CASIRTENTGELFF. Filled out from reference TRBV2 and TRBJ2-2, the complete variable domain reads EPEVTQTPSHQVTQMGQEVILRCVPISNHLYFYWYRQILGQKVEFLVSFYNNEISEKSEIFDDQFSVERPDGSNFTLKIRSTKLEDSAMYFCASIRTENTGELFFGEGSRLTVL.

This chain joins TRBV10-3 and TRBJ2-5; TRBD2 aligns across 11 bases. The V gene end was trimmed by 6 bases and the J gene end by 4 bases; junction bases not matched to a gene: 7. Germline V gives CDR1 ENHRY, CDR2 SYGVKD. This CDR3 region has 15 residues. The CDR3 region has the DNA TGTGCCATCAGCTCGGGACTAGCGGAAGTAGAGACCCAGTACTTC. Encoded protein: CAISSGLAEVETQYF.

The chain is built from TRBV6-1 and TRBJ1-5; D is unclear. CDR3 length: 13 amino acids. Trimming cost V 6 bases and J 9 bases, with 15 bases left between them. CDR1 and CDR2 from the germline V gene are MNHNS and SASEGT. The DNA of the CDR3 is TGTGCCAGCAGGTTAGGCTACCCGGGGCCCCAGCATTTT. Translating it yields CASRLGYPGPQHF.

The chain carries TRBV5-1 and TRBJ1-1, with D possibly TRBD1 on 6 matching bases. Germline V CDR1 and CDR2: SGHRS, YFSETQ. This CDR3 is built from 13 residues. V was shortened by 7 bases and J by 6 bases, with 16 bases between the two germline ends. CDR3: CASHREEGAEAFF. The CDR3 region has the DNA TGCGCCAGCCACAGGGAAGAAGGGGCTGAAGCTTTCTTT.

V gene TRBV6-6 combines with J gene TRBJ1-2; the D is unclear. This CDR3 contains 15 residues. Germline CDR1 MNHNY, CDR2 SVGAGI (reference sequence). With 5 bases removed from V and 2 bases from J, the gap between germline ends came to 15 bases. The CDR3 bases are TGTGCCAGCAGTCCGAGTTGGAGGGCAAACTATGGCTACACCTTC. It is translated as CASSPSWRANYGYTF.

The V and J genes are TRBV30 and TRBJ2-4; 7 bases agree with TRBD1. Germline lookup yields CDR1 GTSNPN and CDR2 SVGIG (reference sequence). This CDR3 is 15 amino acids long. The V and J ends lost 2 bases and 0 bases, in that order; junction bases with no gene match: 4. The CDR3: CAWSLDRPAKNIQYF. CDR3 bases: TGTGCCTGGAGTTTGGACAGGCCAGCCAAAAACATTCAGTACTTC.

Details on this clone: Sequence at one end of the junction differs from germline and may be a read error. The CDR3 loop is CSSSLTGLAGEKTGELFF. The CDR3 DNA follows: TGTTCCAGCAGCCTTACCGGGCTAGCGGGAGAAAAGACCGGGGAGCTGTTTTTT. The chain links TRBV7-3 to TRBJ2-2, with 10 bases that match TRBD2. Germline V gives CDR1 SGHTA, CDR2 FQGTGA. This CDR3 region has 18 residues.

The CDR3 region is CASSRLLAGTYEQYF. The CDR3 DNA reads TGTGCCAGTAGTAGGTTGCTAGCGGGAACCTACGAGCAGTACTTC. The rearrangement uses TRBV19 and TRBJ2-7; 9 bases are shared with TRBD2. Germline V CDR1 and CDR2: LNHDA, SQIVND (reference sequence). CDR3 length: 15 amino acids. The V and J ends lost 4 bases and 2 bases, in that order; junction bases with no gene match: 6.

This clone was counted a single time. This rearrangement joins TRBV19 to TRBJ2-1; D perhaps matches TRBD1 (7 bases). The CDR3 is 15 residues long. V dropped 5 bases and J dropped 2 bases, with 13 bases sitting between them. Germline CDR1 LNHDA, CDR2 SQIVND (reference sequence). The CDR3 DNA reads as TGTGCCAGTAGTGGCAGGGGGAGGCCCTACAATGAGCAGTTCTTC. Its protein product is CASSGRGRPYNEQFF.